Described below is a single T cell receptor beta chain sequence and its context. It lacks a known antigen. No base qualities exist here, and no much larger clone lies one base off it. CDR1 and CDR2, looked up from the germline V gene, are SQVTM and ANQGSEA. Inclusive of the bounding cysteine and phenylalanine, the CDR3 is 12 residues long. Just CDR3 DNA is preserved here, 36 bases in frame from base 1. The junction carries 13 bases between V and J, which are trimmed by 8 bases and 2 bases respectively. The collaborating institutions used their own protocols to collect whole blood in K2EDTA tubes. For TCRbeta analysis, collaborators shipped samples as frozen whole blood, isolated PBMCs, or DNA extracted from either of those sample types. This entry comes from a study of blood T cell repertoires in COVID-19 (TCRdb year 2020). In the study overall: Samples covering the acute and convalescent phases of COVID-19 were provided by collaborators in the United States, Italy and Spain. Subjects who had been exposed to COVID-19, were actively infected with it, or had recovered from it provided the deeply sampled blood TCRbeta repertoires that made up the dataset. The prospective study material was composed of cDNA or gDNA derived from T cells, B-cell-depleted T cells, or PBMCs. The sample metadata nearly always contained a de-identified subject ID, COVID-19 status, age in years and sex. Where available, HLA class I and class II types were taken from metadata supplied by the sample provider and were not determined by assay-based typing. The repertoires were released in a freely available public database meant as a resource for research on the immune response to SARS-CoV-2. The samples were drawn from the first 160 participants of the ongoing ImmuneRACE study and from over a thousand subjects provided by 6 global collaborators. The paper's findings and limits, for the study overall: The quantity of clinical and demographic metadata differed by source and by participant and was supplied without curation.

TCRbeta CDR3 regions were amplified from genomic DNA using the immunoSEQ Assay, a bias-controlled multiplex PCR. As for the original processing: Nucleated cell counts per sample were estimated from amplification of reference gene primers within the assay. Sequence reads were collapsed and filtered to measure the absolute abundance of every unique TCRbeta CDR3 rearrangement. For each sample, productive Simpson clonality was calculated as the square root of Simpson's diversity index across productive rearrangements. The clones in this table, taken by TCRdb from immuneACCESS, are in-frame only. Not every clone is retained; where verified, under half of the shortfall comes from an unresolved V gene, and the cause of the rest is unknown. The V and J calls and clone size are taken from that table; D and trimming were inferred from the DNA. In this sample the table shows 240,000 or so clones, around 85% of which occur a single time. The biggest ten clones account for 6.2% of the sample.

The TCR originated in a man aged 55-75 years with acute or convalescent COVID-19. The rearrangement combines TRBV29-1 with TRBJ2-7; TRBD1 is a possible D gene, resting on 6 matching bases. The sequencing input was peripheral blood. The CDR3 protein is CSFRTATYEQYF. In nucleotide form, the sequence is TGCAGCTTCCGGACAGCCACCTACGAGCAGTACTTC.